The rows below give T cell receptor beta chains drawn from one sample of a study of blood T cells in healthy people across ages. MiXCR, run by TCRdb on the 5' RACE reads, gives a single entry per CDR3 protein. The table lists some 850,000 distinct CDR3 sequences, 20% to 30% of them singletons, with about 2.9% in the top ten. These data were likewise used in another study, on T cells of mothers and their children.

The sample was blood. The receptors here all came from a boy aged 10-17 years in good health. CDR3s include the opening cysteine and the closing phenylalanine or tryptophan. Each record gives: J gene, D gene, V gene, clone size, CDR3 protein, CDR3 DNA. D genes are given only for firm matches. Size values are once, few and many counts, or a class for expanded clones, and some rows have none.

J: TRBJ1-4
D: TRBD1
V: TRBV9
size: many
CDR3: CASSAGTGGEKLFF
DNA: TGTGCCAGCAGCGCCGGGACAGGGGGTGAAAAACTGTTTTTT

J: TRBJ2-1
D: TRBD2
V: TRBV5-1
size: many
CDR3: CASSPTGGLRGGLYNEQFF
DNA: TGCGCCAGCAGCCCCACCGGGGGTTTGCGGGGGGGCTTGTACAATGAGCAGTTCTTC

J: TRBJ1-5
D: NA
V: TRBV7-2
size: NA
CDR3: CASSFKIGVGQPQHF
DNA: TGTGCCAGCAGCTTTAAAATCGGGGTAGGACAGCCCCAGCATTTT

J: TRBJ1-4
D: TRBD1
V: TRBV12-3/TRBV12-4
size: once
CDR3: CASSLATGGATEKLFF
DNA: TGTGCCAGCAGTTTAGCTACAGGGGGCGCGACTGAAAAACTGTTTTTT

J: TRBJ2-3
D: NA
V: TRBV2
size: NA
CDR3: CASSDQGGTDTQYF
DNA: TGTGCCAGCAGTGACCAGGGAGGAACAGATACGCAGTATTTT

J: TRBJ2-7
D: TRBD2
V: TRBV6-6
size: NA
CDR3: CASSPRGSGAYEQYF
DNA: TGTGCCAGCAGCCCCCGGGGTAGCGGGGCCTACGAGCAGTACTTC

J: TRBJ2-5
D: NA
V: TRBV9
size: NA
CDR3: CASSVHGGETQYF
DNA: TGTGCCAGCAGCGTACATGGGGGAGAGACCCAGTACTTC

J: TRBJ2-7
D: NA
V: TRBV29-1
size: NA
CDR3: CSVDKRDRTPYEQYF
DNA: TGCAGCGTTGATAAGCGGGACAGGACCCCCTACGAGCAGTACTTC

J: TRBJ2-3
D: NA
V: TRBV14
size: NA
CDR3: CASSQDRQSTDTQYF
DNA: TGTGCCAGCAGCCAAGATCGACAGAGCACAGATACGCAGTATTTT

J: TRBJ2-5
D: TRBD2
V: TRBV6-6
size: NA
CDR3: CASGLAGAETQYF
DNA: TGTGCCAGCGGACTAGCGGGGGCAGAGACCCAGTACTTC

J: TRBJ2-5
D: NA
V: TRBV15
size: few
CDR3: CATSRDVGVVGGDNRETQYF
DNA: TGTGCCACCAGCAGAGATGTGGGTGTAGTGGGGGGCGATAACCGAGAGACCCAGTACTTC

J: TRBJ1-2
D: TRBD1
V: TRBV20-1
size: NA
CDR3: CSARVTGGNYGYTF
DNA: TGCAGTGCTAGGGTAACAGGGGGTAACTATGGCTACACCTTC